Listed below are T cell receptor beta chains from one sample, sequenced in a study of blood T cell repertoires in COVID-19. Repertoires were generated with immunoSEQ multiplex PCR, while TCRdb's copy carries only in-frame clones and drops some. The sample holds about 410,000 clones, approximately 90% seen once. The sample was peripheral blood. All receptors derive from a woman aged 30 to 39 with active or convalescent COVID-19. CDR3s include the opening cysteine and the closing phenylalanine or tryptophan. A D gene is named only where the DNA matches it firmly. Some rows mark clone size as missing; the rest say once, few, many or name a class of expanded clone.

cdr3_nt: TGTGCCAGCAGTTTGGGCATCCCCTACGAGCAGTACTTC; cdr3_aa: CASSLGIPYEQYF; cdr3_length: 13; v_call: TRBV12-3/TRBV12-4; clone_size: .; j_call: TRBJ2-7; d_call: .
cdr3_nt: TGTGCCAGCAGTTTTGCCAGTAGCAATCAGCCCCAGCATTTT; cdr3_aa: CASSFASSNQPQHF; cdr3_length: 14; v_call: TRBV7-2; clone_size: few; j_call: TRBJ1-5; d_call: .
cdr3_nt: TGTGCCAGCAGCTCGGGACTAGCGGGGGTATATGAGCAGTTCTTC; cdr3_aa: CASSSGLAGVYEQFF; cdr3_length: 15; v_call: TRBV7-7; clone_size: .; j_call: TRBJ2-1; d_call: TRBD2
cdr3_nt: TGTGCCAGCAGTGCTGGACAGTACTATGGCTACACCTTC; cdr3_aa: CASSAGQYYGYTF; cdr3_length: 13; v_call: TRBV25-1; clone_size: .; j_call: TRBJ1-2; d_call: .
cdr3_nt: TGTGCCAGCAGCTTAGAGTACGAGGGCGCGAGGAACACCGGGGAGCTGTTTTTT; cdr3_aa: CASSLEYEGARNTGELFF; cdr3_length: 18; v_call: TRBV5-5; clone_size: .; j_call: TRBJ2-2; d_call: .
cdr3_nt: TGTGCCAGCAGTTACTCTAGCGGGGGCCTTTACAATGAGCAGTTCTTC; cdr3_aa: CASSYSSGGLYNEQFF; cdr3_length: 16; v_call: TRBV6-5; clone_size: .; j_call: TRBJ2-1; d_call: TRBD2
cdr3_nt: TGTGCCAGCAGTGAATTTATAAGGGAGGCGGGCTACACCTTC; cdr3_aa: CASSEFIREAGYTF; cdr3_length: 14; v_call: TRBV25-1; clone_size: .; j_call: TRBJ1-2; d_call: .
cdr3_nt: TGTGCCAGCAGCCAAACAAGCGGGAGGGCACAAGAGACCCAGTACTTC; cdr3_aa: CASSQTSGRAQETQYF; cdr3_length: 16; v_call: TRBV4-2; clone_size: .; j_call: TRBJ2-5; d_call: TRBD2
cdr3_nt: TGTGCCACCAGCAGAGAAATATTCGGGGATTACGCGAGCTCCTACGAGCAGTACTTC; cdr3_aa: CATSREIFGDYASSYEQYF; cdr3_length: 19; v_call: TRBV15; clone_size: once; j_call: TRBJ2-7; d_call: .
cdr3_nt: TGCAGCGGAGGACTAGCGGAAAATGAGCAGTTCTTC; cdr3_aa: CSGGLAENEQFF; cdr3_length: 12; v_call: TRBV29-1; clone_size: .; j_call: TRBJ2-1; d_call: TRBD2
cdr3_nt: TGTGCCAGTAGTATTCTGGGCCCACAGGGCGGTGGCTACACCTTC; cdr3_aa: CASSILGPQGGGYTF; cdr3_length: 15; v_call: TRBV19; clone_size: few; j_call: TRBJ1-2; d_call: .
cdr3_nt: TGTGCCAGCTCACCGGAGATTAACTATGGCTACACCTTC; cdr3_aa: CASSPEINYGYTF; cdr3_length: 13; v_call: TRBV18; clone_size: once; j_call: TRBJ1-2; d_call: .
cdr3_nt: TGTGCCAGCAGCTTAACAGGGTCTCAGCCCCAGCATTTT; cdr3_aa: CASSLTGSQPQHF; cdr3_length: 13; v_call: TRBV11-2; clone_size: many; j_call: TRBJ1-5; d_call: .
cdr3_nt: TGTGCCACCAGCACGACAGGAATCGTAGATGGCTACACCTTC; cdr3_aa: CATSTTGIVDGYTF; cdr3_length: 14; v_call: TRBV15; clone_size: .; j_call: TRBJ1-2; d_call: .
cdr3_nt: TGTGCCAGCAGTTTCTACCAAGCGGAAAAACTGTTTTTT; cdr3_aa: CASSFYQAEKLFF; cdr3_length: 13; v_call: TRBV27; clone_size: .; j_call: TRBJ1-4; d_call: .
cdr3_nt: TGTGCCAGCAGTTTATGGACTAGCGGGTGGTCCTACAATGAGCAGTTCTTC; cdr3_aa: CASSLWTSGWSYNEQFF; cdr3_length: 17; v_call: TRBV27; clone_size: .; j_call: TRBJ2-1; d_call: TRBD2
cdr3_nt: TGTGCCAGTAGTATTCTAGCGGAGCGGAACAATGAGCAGTTCTTC; cdr3_aa: CASSILAERNNEQFF; cdr3_length: 15; v_call: TRBV19; clone_size: .; j_call: TRBJ2-1; d_call: TRBD2
cdr3_nt: TGTGCCAGCAGCCAGGACAGGGTCGGGTACAATCAGCCCCAGCATTTT; cdr3_aa: CASSQDRVGYNQPQHF; cdr3_length: 16; v_call: TRBV2; clone_size: .; j_call: TRBJ1-5; d_call: TRBD1
cdr3_nt: TGCAGCGTAATCACGAACACCGGGGAGCTGTTTTTT; cdr3_aa: CSVITNTGELFF; cdr3_length: 12; v_call: TRBV29-1; clone_size: .; j_call: TRBJ2-2; d_call: .
cdr3_nt: TGCGCCAGCAGCCAAACAGGCTATGGCTACACCTTC; cdr3_aa: CASSQTGYGYTF; cdr3_length: 12; v_call: TRBV4-1; clone_size: .; j_call: TRBJ1-2; d_call: .
cdr3_nt: TGTGCCAGCAAAAGGGAGGGGGTTTACGAGCAGTACTTC; cdr3_aa: CASKREGVYEQYF; cdr3_length: 13; v_call: TRBV6-5; clone_size: once; j_call: TRBJ2-7; d_call: .
cdr3_nt: TGTGCCAGTTCCGGGACAGGGGTAGAGACCCAGTACTTC; cdr3_aa: CASSGTGVETQYF; cdr3_length: 13; v_call: TRBV27; clone_size: .; j_call: TRBJ2-5; d_call: TRBD1
cdr3_nt: TGTGCTAGTGGTTTCGGGGATTCTGAAGCTTTCTTT; cdr3_aa: CASGFGDSEAFF; cdr3_length: 12; v_call: TRBV12-5; clone_size: .; j_call: TRBJ1-1; d_call: .
cdr3_nt: TGTGCCAGCAACCGGGACAACACAGATACGCAGTATTTT; cdr3_aa: CASNRDNTDTQYF; cdr3_length: 13; v_call: TRBV2; clone_size: .; j_call: TRBJ2-3; d_call: .
cdr3_nt: TGTGCCACCAGTAGACCGGAGACAGGCTTGGGAGACAGCGCCAACTATGGCTACACCTTC; cdr3_aa: CATSRPETGLGDSANYGYTF; cdr3_length: 20; v_call: TRBV24-1; clone_size: .; j_call: TRBJ1-2; d_call: .
cdr3_nt: TGTGCCAGCAGTTCCCCAGGGGAAGGGGACACTGAAGCTTTCTTT; cdr3_aa: CASSSPGEGDTEAFF; cdr3_length: 15; v_call: TRBV6-5; clone_size: .; j_call: TRBJ1-1; d_call: .
cdr3_nt: TGTGCCAGCAGTGTACAGGGGAATAGGGTGAACACTGAAGCTTTCTTT; cdr3_aa: CASSVQGNRVNTEAFF; cdr3_length: 16; v_call: TRBV2; clone_size: .; j_call: TRBJ1-1; d_call: TRBD1
cdr3_nt: TGTGCCAGCACCCGACTCGGACAGAAAAATGGGAACACTGAAGCTTTCTTT; cdr3_aa: CASTRLGQKNGNTEAFF; cdr3_length: 17; v_call: TRBV5-8; clone_size: .; j_call: TRBJ1-1; d_call: .
cdr3_nt: TGTGCCTTCGCCCCCTTAACAGGGCTATCTGGAAACACCATATATTTT; cdr3_aa: CAFAPLTGLSGNTIYF; cdr3_length: 16; v_call: TRBV30; clone_size: .; j_call: TRBJ1-3; d_call: .
cdr3_nt: TGTGCCAGCTCACCAACGGGTTCACCCCTCCACTTT; cdr3_aa: CASSPTGSPLHF; cdr3_length: 12; v_call: TRBV18; clone_size: .; j_call: TRBJ1-6; d_call: .
cdr3_nt: TGTGCCAGCAGCGAGGGACAGGCGATCAATGAGCAGTTCTTC; cdr3_aa: CASSEGQAINEQFF; cdr3_length: 14; v_call: TRBV2; clone_size: once; j_call: TRBJ2-1; d_call: TRBD1
cdr3_nt: TGTGCCACCAGCTCTTGGCCGGGGACAGGGGATTTGAATGAGGGCAAAAACATTCAGTACTTC; cdr3_aa: CATSSWPGTGDLNEGKNIQYF; cdr3_length: 21; v_call: TRBV15; clone_size: .; j_call: TRBJ2-4; d_call: TRBD1
cdr3_nt: TGTGCCAGTTCCGTCGGGACAGGGGATACCGGGGAGCTGTTTTTT; cdr3_aa: CASSVGTGDTGELFF; cdr3_length: 15; v_call: TRBV6-5; clone_size: .; j_call: TRBJ2-2; d_call: TRBD1
cdr3_nt: TGTGCCAGCTCACCGCCACGGGACAGCCTCTACAATGAGCAGTTCTTC; cdr3_aa: CASSPPRDSLYNEQFF; cdr3_length: 16; v_call: TRBV18; clone_size: .; j_call: TRBJ2-1; d_call: TRBD1
cdr3_nt: TGTGCCAGCAGCCATACCACAGGGGAAGCTTTCTTT; cdr3_aa: CASSHTTGEAFF; cdr3_length: 12; v_call: TRBV11-3; clone_size: few; j_call: TRBJ1-1; d_call: .
cdr3_nt: TGTGCCTGGAGCCTCACCGGACAGGGATACACCTTC; cdr3_aa: CAWSLTGQGYTF; cdr3_length: 12; v_call: TRBV30; clone_size: .; j_call: TRBJ1-2; d_call: TRBD1
cdr3_nt: TGTGCCACCAGCAGAAGTACAGGGGTTTTGAGTGAAAAACTGTTTTTT; cdr3_aa: CATSRSTGVLSEKLFF; cdr3_length: 16; v_call: TRBV15; clone_size: .; j_call: TRBJ1-4; d_call: TRBD1
cdr3_nt: TGTGCCAGCAGCTCCAGGGGAGGAAACACCATATATTTT; cdr3_aa: CASSSRGGNTIYF; cdr3_length: 13; v_call: TRBV13; clone_size: .; j_call: TRBJ1-3; d_call: .
cdr3_nt: TGTGCCAGCAGTTACCGACAGGGCGGGTACACTGAAGCTTTCTTT; cdr3_aa: CASSYRQGGYTEAFF; cdr3_length: 15; v_call: TRBV6-6; clone_size: .; j_call: TRBJ1-1; d_call: TRBD1
cdr3_nt: TGTGCCAGCAGCTCAAGACAGGGGGTAAATACTGAAGCTTTCTTT; cdr3_aa: CASSSRQGVNTEAFF; cdr3_length: 15; v_call: TRBV7-6; clone_size: .; j_call: TRBJ1-1; d_call: TRBD1
cdr3_nt: TGTGCCAGCAGTGACCCCGGGACTAGCGACACAAACACAGATACGCAGTATTTT; cdr3_aa: CASSDPGTSDTNTDTQYF; cdr3_length: 18; v_call: TRBV6-1; clone_size: .; j_call: TRBJ2-3; d_call: TRBD2
cdr3_nt: TGTGCCAGCAAATGGGAGGGAATGTACGAGCAGTACTTC; cdr3_aa: CASKWEGMYEQYF; cdr3_length: 13; v_call: TRBV6-5; clone_size: .; j_call: TRBJ2-7; d_call: TRBD2
cdr3_nt: TGTGCCAGCAGTGAGAACAGCCCGAACACTGAAGCTTTCTTT; cdr3_aa: CASSENSPNTEAFF; cdr3_length: 14; v_call: TRBV2; clone_size: .; j_call: TRBJ1-1; d_call: .
cdr3_nt: TGTGCCAGCAGGACAGGGGGCGGCAATCAGCCCCAGCATTTT; cdr3_aa: CASRTGGGNQPQHF; cdr3_length: 14; v_call: TRBV6-6; clone_size: .; j_call: TRBJ1-5; d_call: TRBD1
cdr3_nt: TGTGCCATCAGCACGAGCCCCGGGACAGATACCTACGAGCAGTACTTC; cdr3_aa: CAISTSPGTDTYEQYF; cdr3_length: 16; v_call: TRBV10-3; clone_size: .; j_call: TRBJ2-7; d_call: TRBD1
cdr3_nt: TGCGCCAGCAGCGCCAGCGCACAGGGACCATTTGGAAACACCATATATTTT; cdr3_aa: CASSASAQGPFGNTIYF; cdr3_length: 17; v_call: TRBV5-1; clone_size: .; j_call: TRBJ1-3; d_call: .
cdr3_nt: TGTGCCAGTAGTCGACAGGGGCTTAATGAAAAACTGTTTTTT; cdr3_aa: CASSRQGLNEKLFF; cdr3_length: 14; v_call: TRBV19; clone_size: .; j_call: TRBJ1-4; d_call: TRBD1
cdr3_nt: TGTGCCACCAGTGAAGGGGTGGCCCAGCATTTT; cdr3_aa: CATSEGVAQHF; cdr3_length: 11; v_call: TRBV24-1; clone_size: .; j_call: TRBJ1-5; d_call: .
cdr3_nt: TGTGCCAGCAGTTCATCCTACGAGCAGTACTTC; cdr3_aa: CASSSSYEQYF; cdr3_length: 11; v_call: TRBV5-4; clone_size: .; j_call: TRBJ2-7; d_call: .
cdr3_nt: TGTGCCAGCTCCCATCCGGGACAGGGGGCCGGGACCCAGTACTTC; cdr3_aa: CASSHPGQGAGTQYF; cdr3_length: 15; v_call: TRBV18; clone_size: .; j_call: TRBJ2-5; d_call: TRBD1
cdr3_nt: TGTGCCAGCAGCTTAAACGTAGACGTCCTGACTTTC; cdr3_aa: CASSLNVDVLTF; cdr3_length: 12; v_call: TRBV7-9; clone_size: .; j_call: TRBJ2-6; d_call: .
cdr3_nt: TGTGCCAGCTCACCACCGCTAGCGGGGGCTTCACTGACCCAGTACTTC; cdr3_aa: CASSPPLAGASLTQYF; cdr3_length: 16; v_call: TRBV18; clone_size: .; j_call: TRBJ2-5; d_call: TRBD2
cdr3_nt: TGTGCCATCAGTGAAGGAAGCGGGAGGAGAAACACCGGGGAGCTGTTTTTT; cdr3_aa: CAISEGSGRRNTGELFF; cdr3_length: 17; v_call: TRBV10-3; clone_size: .; j_call: TRBJ2-2; d_call: TRBD2